Listed here is a single T cell receptor beta chain. The sample comes from a study of shared clonotypes between healthy human individuals. Study-wide background: Each donor's CD4 naive and CD4 memory cells filled three plates apiece, CD8 naive two, and CD8 memory one.

Healthy HIV-negative adults without recent acute infections or vaccinations served as donors. Trimming stripped 0 bases from V and 5 bases from J, with 7 bases between. The CDR3 spans 13 residues. Each subset's genomic DNA was split evenly across several immunoSEQ plates. Clones were read by immunoSEQ multiplex PCR, and TCRdb kept only the in-frame ones, dropping some. The sample contains roughly 330,000 clones, around 72% of which appear only once. The chain joins TRBV23-1 to TRBJ1-2; D not resolved. TRBV23-1 is flagged as an ORF with uncertain function. The TCR originated in a young man in good health. The sequencing sample was made of memory CD4+ T cells sorted from blood. The subset is: CD45RA-negative fraction. In DNA, the CDR3 is TGCGCCAGCAGTCAATCCTTCGGGTATGGCTACACCTTC. It specifies CASSQSFGYGYTF.